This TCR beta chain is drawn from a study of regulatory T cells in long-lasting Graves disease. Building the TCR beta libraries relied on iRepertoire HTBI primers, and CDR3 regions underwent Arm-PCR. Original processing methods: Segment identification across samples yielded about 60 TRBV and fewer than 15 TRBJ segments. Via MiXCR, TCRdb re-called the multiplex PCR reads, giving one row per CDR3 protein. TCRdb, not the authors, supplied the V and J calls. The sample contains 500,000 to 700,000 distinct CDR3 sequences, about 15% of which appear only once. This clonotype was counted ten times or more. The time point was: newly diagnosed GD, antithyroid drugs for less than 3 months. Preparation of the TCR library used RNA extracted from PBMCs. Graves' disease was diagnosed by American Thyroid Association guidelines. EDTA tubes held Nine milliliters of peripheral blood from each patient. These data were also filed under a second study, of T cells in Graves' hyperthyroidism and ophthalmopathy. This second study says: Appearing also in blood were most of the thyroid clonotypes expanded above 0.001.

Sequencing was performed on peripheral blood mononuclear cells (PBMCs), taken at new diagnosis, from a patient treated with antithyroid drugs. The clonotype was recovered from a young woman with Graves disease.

The CDR3 here is CATSSLNQPQHF. CDR3 in DNA: TGTGCCACCAGCAGTCTTAATCAGCCCCAGCATTTT. The V gene is TRBV15, the J gene TRBJ1-5; unclear D gene. Germline assignment: CDR1 LNHNV and CDR2 YYDKDF (reference sequence). V was clipped by 3 bases and J by 4 bases, with 4 bases between them. The CDR3 sequence is 12 residues long.